This T cell receptor (beta chain) comes out of a study of spatial heterogeneity in lung cancer. The wider study: Detection of beta-chain sequences consistently exceeded that of alpha-chain sequences.

This clonotype was observed at least ten times. From germline, CDR1 is SGHRS and CDR2 YFSETQ. This CDR3 comprises 14 residues. Trimming shortened V by 3 bases and J by 3 bases, and 12 bases separated the two germline ends. The time point: sample taken at primary tumor resection. Patients with untreated early-stage non-small cell lung cancer, numbering approximately 70, were the donors. TCR cDNA molecules each carried a unique molecular identifier. MiXCR, applied by TCRdb to the 5' RACE reads, yields one record per CDR3 protein. The data contain more than 20,000 distinct CDR3 sequences, approximately 4.2% of them seen just once; the ten biggest clones take up 7.4%.

Sample: PBMCs, taken at surgery. V and J are TRBV5-1 and TRBJ1-2, with D unresolved. The clonotype was recovered from a male donor with early-stage non-small cell lung cancer. CDR3 region: CASSSHSEDYGYTF. The CDR3 nucleotides read TGCGCCAGCAGCTCCCACTCAGAGGACTATGGCTACACCTTC.